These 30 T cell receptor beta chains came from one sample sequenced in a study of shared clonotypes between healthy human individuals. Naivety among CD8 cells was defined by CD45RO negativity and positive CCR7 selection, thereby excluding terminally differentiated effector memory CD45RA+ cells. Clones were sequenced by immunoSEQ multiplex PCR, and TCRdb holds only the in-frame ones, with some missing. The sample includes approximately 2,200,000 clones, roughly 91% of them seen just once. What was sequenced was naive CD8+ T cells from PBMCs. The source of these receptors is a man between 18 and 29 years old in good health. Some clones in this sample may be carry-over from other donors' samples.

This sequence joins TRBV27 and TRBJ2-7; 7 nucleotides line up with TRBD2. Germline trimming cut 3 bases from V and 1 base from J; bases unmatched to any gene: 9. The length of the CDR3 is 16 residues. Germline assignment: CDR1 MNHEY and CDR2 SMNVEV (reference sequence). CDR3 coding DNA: TGTGCCAGCAGTTTCAACTCACTAGCGTTTTCCTACGAGCAGTACTTC. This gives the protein CASSFNSLAFSYEQYF.

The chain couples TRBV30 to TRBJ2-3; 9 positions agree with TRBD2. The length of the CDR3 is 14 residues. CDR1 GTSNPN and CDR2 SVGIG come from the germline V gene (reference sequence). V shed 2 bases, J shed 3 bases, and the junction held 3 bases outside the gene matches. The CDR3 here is CAWSLAGSTDTQYF. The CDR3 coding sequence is TGTGCCTGGAGTCTAGCGGGATCTACAGATACGCAGTATTTT.

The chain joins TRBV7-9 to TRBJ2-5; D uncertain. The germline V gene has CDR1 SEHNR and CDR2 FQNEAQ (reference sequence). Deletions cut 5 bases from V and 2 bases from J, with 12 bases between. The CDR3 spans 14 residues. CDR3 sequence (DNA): TGTGCCAGCAGCCCCTTGTCCCTGCAAGAGACCCAGTACTTC. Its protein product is CASSPLSLQETQYF.

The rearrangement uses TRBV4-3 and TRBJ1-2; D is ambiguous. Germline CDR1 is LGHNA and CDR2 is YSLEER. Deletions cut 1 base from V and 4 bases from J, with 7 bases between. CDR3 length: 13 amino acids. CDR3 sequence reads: CASSQAEGYGYTF. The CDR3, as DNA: TGCGCCAGCAGCCAAGCAGAAGGCTATGGCTACACCTTC.

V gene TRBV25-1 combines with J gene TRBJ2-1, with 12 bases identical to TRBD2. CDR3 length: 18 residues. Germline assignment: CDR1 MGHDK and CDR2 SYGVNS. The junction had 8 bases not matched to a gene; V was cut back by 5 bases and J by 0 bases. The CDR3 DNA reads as TGTGCCAGCAGTAGAGTAGGACTAGCGGGGTCCTCCTACAATGAGCAGTTCTTC. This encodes CASSRVGLAGSSYNEQFF.

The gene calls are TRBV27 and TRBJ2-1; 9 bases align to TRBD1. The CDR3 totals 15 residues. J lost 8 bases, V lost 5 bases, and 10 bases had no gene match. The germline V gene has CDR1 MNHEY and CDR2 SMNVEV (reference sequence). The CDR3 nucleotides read TGTGCCAGCAGTCCCCCGGGACAGGGTGCGGATGAGCAGTTCTTC. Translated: CASSPPGQGADEQFF.

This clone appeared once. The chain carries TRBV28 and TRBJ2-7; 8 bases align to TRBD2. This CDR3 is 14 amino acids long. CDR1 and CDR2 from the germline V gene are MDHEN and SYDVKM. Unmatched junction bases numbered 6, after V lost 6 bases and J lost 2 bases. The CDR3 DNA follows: TGTGCCAGCAGCGGGGGGGAGGGACCCTACGAGCAGTACTTC. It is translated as CASSGGEGPYEQYF.

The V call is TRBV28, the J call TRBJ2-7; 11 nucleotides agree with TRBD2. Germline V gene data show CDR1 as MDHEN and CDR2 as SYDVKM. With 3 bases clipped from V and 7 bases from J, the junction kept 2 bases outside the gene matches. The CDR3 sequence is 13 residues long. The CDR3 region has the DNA TGTGCCAGCAGTTTCACTAGCGGGAGTGAGCAGTACTTC. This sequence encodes CASSFTSGSEQYF.

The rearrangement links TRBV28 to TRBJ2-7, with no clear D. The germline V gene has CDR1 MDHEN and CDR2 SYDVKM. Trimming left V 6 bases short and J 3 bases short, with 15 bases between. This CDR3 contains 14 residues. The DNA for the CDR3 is TGTGCCAGCAGAAGGAGCAGGCGGAACTACGAGCAGTACTTC. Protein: CASRRSRRNYEQYF.

This chain's CDR3 is CASSSSLLQETQYF. In DNA form, the CDR3 reads TGTGCCAGCAGCTCCAGCCTCCTCCAAGAGACCCAGTACTTC. The rearrangement joins TRBV11-2 to TRBJ2-5; D remains ambiguous. CDR1 is SGHAT and CDR2 is FQNNGV in the germline V gene. V lost 4 bases and J lost 1, with 10 bases in between. CDR3 size: 14 residues.

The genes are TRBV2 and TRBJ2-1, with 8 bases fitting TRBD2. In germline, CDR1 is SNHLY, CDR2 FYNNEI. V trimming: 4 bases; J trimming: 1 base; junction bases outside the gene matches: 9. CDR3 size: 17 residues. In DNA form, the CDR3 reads TGTGCCAGCAGTGGGGTAGCGGGACGGGTGTCCTACAATGAGCAGTTCTTC. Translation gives CASSGVAGRVSYNEQFF.

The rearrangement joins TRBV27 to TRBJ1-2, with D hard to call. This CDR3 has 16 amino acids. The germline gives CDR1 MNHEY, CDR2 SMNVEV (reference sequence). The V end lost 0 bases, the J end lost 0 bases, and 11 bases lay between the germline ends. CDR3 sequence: CASSLSAGVTNYGYTF. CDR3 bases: TGTGCCAGCAGTTTATCGGCAGGAGTAACTAACTATGGCTACACCTTC.

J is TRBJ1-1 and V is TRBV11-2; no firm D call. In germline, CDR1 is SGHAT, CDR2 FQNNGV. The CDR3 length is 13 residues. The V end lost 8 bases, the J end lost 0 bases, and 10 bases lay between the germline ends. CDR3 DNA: TGTGCCAGCGGTAGGACGGTGAACACTGAAGCTTTCTTT. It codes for CASGRTVNTEAFF. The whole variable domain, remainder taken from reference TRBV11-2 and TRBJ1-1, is EAGVAQSPRYKIIEKRQSVAFWCNPISGHATLYWYQQILGQGPKLLIQFQNNGVVDDSQLPKDRFSAERLKGVDSTLKIQPAKLEDSAVYLCASGRTVNTEAFFGQGTRLTVV.

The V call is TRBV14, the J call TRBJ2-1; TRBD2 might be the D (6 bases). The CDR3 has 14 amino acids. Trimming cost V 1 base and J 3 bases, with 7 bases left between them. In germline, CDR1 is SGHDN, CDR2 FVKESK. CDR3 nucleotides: TGTGCCAGCAGCCAAGGGACTAACTACAATGAGCAGTTCTTC. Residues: CASSQGTNYNEQFF.

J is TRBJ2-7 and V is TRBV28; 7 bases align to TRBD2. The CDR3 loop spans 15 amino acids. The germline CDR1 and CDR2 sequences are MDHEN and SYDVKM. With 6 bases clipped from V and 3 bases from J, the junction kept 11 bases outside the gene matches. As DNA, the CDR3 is TGTGCCAGCAGCTCTTTGGCGGGAGCGGTCTACGAGCAGTACTTC. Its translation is CASSSLAGAVYEQYF. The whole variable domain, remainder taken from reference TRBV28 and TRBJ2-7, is DVKVTQSSRYLVKRTGEKVFLECVQDMDHENMFWYRQDPGLGLRLIYFSYDVKMKEKGDIPEGYSVSREKKERFSLILESASTNQTSMYLCASSSLAGAVYEQYFGPGTRLTVT.

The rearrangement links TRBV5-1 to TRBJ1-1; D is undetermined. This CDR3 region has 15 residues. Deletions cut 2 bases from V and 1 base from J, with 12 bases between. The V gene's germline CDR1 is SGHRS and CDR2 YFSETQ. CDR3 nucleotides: TGCGCCAGCAGCTTCAACCCCCGGGCGAACACTGAAGCTTTCTTT. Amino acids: CASSFNPRANTEAFF. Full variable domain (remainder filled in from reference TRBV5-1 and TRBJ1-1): KAGVTQTPRYLIKTRGQQVTLSCSPISGHRSVSWYQQTPGQGLQFLFEYFSETQRNKGNFPGRFSGRQFSNSRSEMNVSTLELGDSALYLCASSFNPRANTEAFFGQGTRLTVV.

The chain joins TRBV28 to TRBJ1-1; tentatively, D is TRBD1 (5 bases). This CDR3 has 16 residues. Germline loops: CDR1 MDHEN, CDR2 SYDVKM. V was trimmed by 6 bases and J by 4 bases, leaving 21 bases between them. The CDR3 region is CASSPLSGGPGTEAFF. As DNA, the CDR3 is TGTGCCAGCAGCCCACTTTCCGGGGGACCTGGCACTGAAGCTTTCTTT.

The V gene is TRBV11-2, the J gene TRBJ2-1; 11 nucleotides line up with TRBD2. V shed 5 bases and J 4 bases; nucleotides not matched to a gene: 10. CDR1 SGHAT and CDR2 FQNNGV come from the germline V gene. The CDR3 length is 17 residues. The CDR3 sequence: CASSPTLLAGVYNEQFF. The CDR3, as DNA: TGTGCCAGCAGCCCAACCCTACTAGCGGGAGTATACAATGAGCAGTTCTTC. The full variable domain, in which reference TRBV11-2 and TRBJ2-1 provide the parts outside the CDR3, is EAGVAQSPRYKIIEKRQSVAFWCNPISGHATLYWYQQILGQGPKLLIQFQNNGVVDDSQLPKDRFSAERLKGVDSTLKIQPAKLEDSAVYLCASSPTLLAGVYNEQFFGPGTRLTVL.

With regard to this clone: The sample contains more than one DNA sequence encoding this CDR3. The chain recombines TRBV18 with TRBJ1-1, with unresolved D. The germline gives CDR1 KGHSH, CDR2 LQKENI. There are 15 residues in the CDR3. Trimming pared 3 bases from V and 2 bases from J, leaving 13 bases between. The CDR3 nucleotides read TGTGCCAGCTCACCGGATTGGGGAAGAAACACTGAAGCTTTCTTT. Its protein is CASSPDWGRNTEAFF.

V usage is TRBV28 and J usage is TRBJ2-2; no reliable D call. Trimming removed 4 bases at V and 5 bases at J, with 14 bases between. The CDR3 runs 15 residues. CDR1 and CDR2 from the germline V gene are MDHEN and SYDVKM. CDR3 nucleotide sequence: TGTGCCAGCAGTTCCCTTTGGGTTGCAACCGGGGAGCTGTTTTTT. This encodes CASSSLWVATGELFF.

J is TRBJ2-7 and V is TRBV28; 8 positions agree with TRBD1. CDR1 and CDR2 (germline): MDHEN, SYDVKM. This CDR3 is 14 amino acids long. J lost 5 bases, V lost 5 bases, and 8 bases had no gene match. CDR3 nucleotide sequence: TGTGCCAGCAGTCCCAGGACAGGGCTGGACGAGCAGTACTTC. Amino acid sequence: CASSPRTGLDEQYF.

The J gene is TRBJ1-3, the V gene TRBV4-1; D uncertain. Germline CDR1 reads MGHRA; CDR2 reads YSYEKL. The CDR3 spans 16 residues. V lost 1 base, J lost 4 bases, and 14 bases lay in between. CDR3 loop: CASSQAEGSSGNTIYF. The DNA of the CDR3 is TGCGCCAGCAGCCAAGCTGAGGGATCGTCCGGAAACACCATATATTTT.

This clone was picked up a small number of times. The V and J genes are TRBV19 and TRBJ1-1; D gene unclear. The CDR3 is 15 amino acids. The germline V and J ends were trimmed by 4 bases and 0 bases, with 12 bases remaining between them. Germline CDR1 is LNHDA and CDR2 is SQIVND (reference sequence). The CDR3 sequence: CASSTARGMNTEAFF. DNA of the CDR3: TGTGCCAGTAGTACAGCGCGAGGGATGAACACTGAAGCTTTCTTT.

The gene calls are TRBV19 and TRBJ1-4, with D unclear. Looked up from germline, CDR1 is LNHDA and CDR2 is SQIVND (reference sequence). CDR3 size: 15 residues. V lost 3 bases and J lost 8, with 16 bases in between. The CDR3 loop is CASSMTGVTEEKLFF. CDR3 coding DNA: TGTGCCAGTAGTATGACCGGCGTTACCGAGGAAAAACTGTTTTTT.

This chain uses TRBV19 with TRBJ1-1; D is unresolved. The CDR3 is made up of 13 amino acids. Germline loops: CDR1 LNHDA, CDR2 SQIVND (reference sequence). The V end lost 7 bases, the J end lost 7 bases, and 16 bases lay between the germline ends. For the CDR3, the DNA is TGTGCCAGTACCAATCGGCAGGCTAATGAAGCTTTCTTT. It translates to CASTNRQANEAFF.

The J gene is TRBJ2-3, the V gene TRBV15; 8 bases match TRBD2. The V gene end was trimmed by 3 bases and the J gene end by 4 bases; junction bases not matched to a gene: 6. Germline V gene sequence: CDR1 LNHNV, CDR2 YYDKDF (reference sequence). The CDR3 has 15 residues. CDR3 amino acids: CATSSVSGIPDTQYF. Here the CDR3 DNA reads TGTGCCACCAGCAGTGTTAGCGGGATTCCAGATACGCAGTATTTT.

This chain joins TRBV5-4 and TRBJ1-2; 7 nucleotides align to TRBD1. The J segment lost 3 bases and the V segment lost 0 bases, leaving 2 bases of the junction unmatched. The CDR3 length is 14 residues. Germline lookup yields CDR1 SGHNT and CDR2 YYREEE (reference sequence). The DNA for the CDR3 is TGTGCCAGCAGCTTGGGCACAGGGGACTATGGCTACACCTTC. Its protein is CASSLGTGDYGYTF.

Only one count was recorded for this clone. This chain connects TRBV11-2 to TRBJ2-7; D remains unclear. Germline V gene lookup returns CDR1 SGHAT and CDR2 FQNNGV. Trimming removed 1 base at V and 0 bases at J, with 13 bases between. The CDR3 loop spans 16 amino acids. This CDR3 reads CASSLGVGFGSYEQYF. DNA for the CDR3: TGTGCCAGCAGCTTAGGGGTTGGGTTTGGCTCCTACGAGCAGTACTTC.

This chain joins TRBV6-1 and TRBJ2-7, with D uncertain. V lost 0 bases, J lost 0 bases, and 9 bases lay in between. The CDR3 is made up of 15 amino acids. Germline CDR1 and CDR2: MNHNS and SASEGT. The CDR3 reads CASSEAGLSSYEQYF. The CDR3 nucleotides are TGTGCCAGCAGTGAAGCGGGGTTGAGCTCCTACGAGCAGTACTTC.

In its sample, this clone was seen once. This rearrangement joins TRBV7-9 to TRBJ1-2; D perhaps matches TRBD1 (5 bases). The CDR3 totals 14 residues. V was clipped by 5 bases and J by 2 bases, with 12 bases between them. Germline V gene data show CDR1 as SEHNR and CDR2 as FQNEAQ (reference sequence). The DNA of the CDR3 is TGTGCCAGCAGCACCGCCGGGGGGAACTATGGCTACACCTTC. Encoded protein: CASSTAGGNYGYTF.